Below, 27 T cell receptor beta chains from the same sample are listed, as sequenced in a study of shared clonotypes between healthy human individuals. Cells designated naive CD8 were CD45RO-negative and were positively selected for CCR7, with terminally differentiated effector memory CD45RA+ cells excluded. The data were produced by immunoSEQ multiplex PCR, yet TCRdb's version contains in-frame clones alone and is incomplete. Here the sample spans some 2 million clones, approximately 94% being singletons. Sequencing input: naive CD8+ T cells sorted from blood. The receptors derive from a man younger than 35 in good health.

As concerns this clone: A far larger clone is one base from this, pointing to a likely read error. This CDR3 is also generated by other DNA sequences in the sample. The rearrangement joins TRBV6-6 to TRBJ1-5; D not certain. Germline values: CDR1 MNHNY, CDR2 SVGAGI (reference sequence). The CDR3 length is 14 residues. The CDR3 DNA is TGTGCCAGCAGTTACCCAGGAACCGATCAGCCTCAGCATTTT. This gives the protein CASSYPGTDQPQHF.

The genes are TRBV28 and TRBJ1-4; maybe TRBD1 (6 bases). V lost 4 bases and J 8 bases, leaving 8 bases between the germline ends. Germline V gene data show CDR1 as MDHEN and CDR2 as SYDVKM. The CDR3 spans 12 residues. This CDR3 is CASSSQGEKLFF. The CDR3 DNA is TGTGCCAGCAGTTCCCAGGGGGAAAAACTGTTTTTT.

This clone showed up just once. This same CDR3 is encoded by further DNA sequences in the sample. The DNA of the CDR3 is TGTGCCAGCAGTTCCTTGTCCTACGAGCAGTACTTC. Protein product: CASSSLSYEQYF. The chain combines TRBV28 with TRBJ2-7; no firm D call. Trimming stripped 4 bases from V and 1 base from J, with 5 bases between. The CDR3 sequence is 12 residues long. Germline V gene data show CDR1 as MDHEN and CDR2 as SYDVKM.

The chain joins TRBV27 to TRBJ2-1, with a weak D call TRBD2 (5 bases). V was shortened by 2 bases and J by 7 bases, with 18 bases between the two germline ends. The CDR3 runs 16 residues. Looked up from germline, CDR1 is MNHEY and CDR2 is SMNVEV (reference sequence). For the CDR3, the DNA is TGTGCCAGCAGTTTAGGAGGAGCTGAGGGATCTAATGAGCAGTTCTTC. Translation: CASSLGGAEGSNEQFF.

This clone occurred once. The gene calls are TRBV6-6 and TRBJ2-7; 9 bases line up with TRBD1. CDR1 and CDR2 from the germline V gene are MNHNY and SVGAGI (reference sequence). V lost 5 bases, J lost 5 bases, and 7 bases stayed unmatched. The CDR3 has 14 amino acids. The CDR3 loop is CASSGQGIFNEQYF. In DNA form, the CDR3 reads TGTGCCAGCAGTGGACAGGGGATTTTCAACGAGCAGTACTTC.

This chain links TRBV6-6 with TRBJ2-7, with TRBD2 identical over 10 bases. Per germline, CDR1 MNHNY and CDR2 SVGAGI (reference sequence). The length of the CDR3 is 15 residues. Trimming took 2 bases from V and 6 from J; bases not matched to a gene: 7. CDR3 DNA: TGTGCCAGCAGTTACCTCCCTAGCGGGAGATCCGAGCAGTACTTC. Amino acids: CASSYLPSGRSEQYF.

The chain links TRBV29-1 to TRBJ2-7, with D possibly matching TRBD2 (6 bases). V was cut by 0 bases and J by 6 bases, with 9 bases left in between. The V gene's germline CDR1 is SQVTM and CDR2 ANQGSEA. The CDR3 consists of 12 residues. CDR3 protein: CSVEERDVEQYF. CDR3 DNA sequence: TGCAGCGTTGAAGAGCGGGATGTCGAGCAGTACTTC.

CDR3 DNA: TGTGCCAGCAGCTCCCGCGGGTCTTCGAACACCGGGGAGCTGTTTTTT. Protein product: CASSSRGSSNTGELFF. The genes are TRBV11-3 and TRBJ2-2; TRBD2 is a possible D gene (5 bases). CDR3 length equals 16 residues. Germline values: CDR1 SGHNT, CDR2 YENEEA. Trimming removed 4 bases at V and 0 bases at J, with 12 bases between.

This clone appeared once. This rearrangement joins TRBV5-1 to TRBJ1-1, with D perhaps matching TRBD1 (6 bases). Trimming cost V 4 bases and J 1 base, with 14 bases left between them. The germline CDR1 and CDR2 sequences are SGHRS and YFSETQ. There are 15 residues in the CDR3. The CDR3 nucleotides read TGCGCCAGCAGCGACCCGGGGGGCGGGAACACTGAAGCTTTCTTT. Protein sequence: CASSDPGGGNTEAFF.

A word on this clone: This specimen includes other DNA sequences encoding the same CDR3. The chain carries TRBV10-2 and TRBJ2-7, with TRBD2 matching over 9 bases. The V and J ends lost 4 bases and 2 bases, in that order; junction bases with no gene match: 3. Germline assignment: CDR1 WSHSY and CDR2 SAAADI. This CDR3 is 14 amino acids long. This CDR3 reads CASSALAGAYEQYF. The DNA for the CDR3 is TGCGCCAGCAGTGCTTTAGCGGGGGCCTACGAGCAGTACTTC.

Only one count was recorded for this clone. The gene calls are TRBV5-6 and TRBJ1-3; 7 bases match TRBD1. The germline V gene encodes CDR1 SGHDT and CDR2 YYEEEE. This CDR3 is 14 amino acids long. Trimming took 1 base from V and 7 from J; bases not matched to a gene: 5. Here the CDR3 reads CASSLTGAVNTIYF. CDR3 bases: TGTGCCAGCAGCTTGACAGGGGCTGTGAACACCATATATTTT.

The rearrangement joins TRBV9 to TRBJ2-1; D might be TRBD1 (5 bases). Per germline, CDR1 SGDLS and CDR2 YYNGEE. This CDR3 is built from 15 residues. The germline V and J ends were trimmed by 0 bases and 6 bases, with 13 bases remaining between them. The CDR3 bases are TGTGCCAGCAGCGTAGTGGCAGGGTTCATCAATGAGCAGTTCTTC. Its protein product is CASSVVAGFINEQFF.

The V gene is TRBV27, the J gene TRBJ2-3; D remains ambiguous. V gave up 6 bases and J gave up 4 bases, with 14 bases separating them. The CDR3 is 14 residues long. Germline CDR1 is MNHEY and CDR2 is SMNVEV (reference sequence). DNA of the CDR3: TGTGCCAGCAGGCCCTTAGGGTTCCCAGATACGCAGTATTTT. Its protein is CASRPLGFPDTQYF.

J is TRBJ2-1 and V is TRBV30, with D hard to call. V lost 7 bases and J lost 5, with 0 bases in between. Germline lookup yields CDR1 GTSNPN and CDR2 SVGIG (reference sequence). The CDR3 is 8 amino acids. The chain's CDR3 is CAYNEQFF. CDR3 sequence (DNA): TGTGCCTACAATGAGCAGTTCTTC.

The V and J genes are TRBV6-1 and TRBJ1-5; 8 bases agree with TRBD1. V shed 4 bases, J shed 0 bases, and the junction held 5 bases outside the gene matches. CDR3 length equals 16 residues. CDR1 is MNHNS and CDR2 is SASEGT in the germline V gene. For the CDR3, the DNA is TGTGCCAGCAGTGGCGACAGGGGCGATAGCAATCAGCCCCAGCATTTT. Amino acid sequence: CASSGDRGDSNQPQHF.

V is TRBV7-9 and J is TRBJ1-3; D is unclear. The CDR3 extends over 16 amino acids. Germline V CDR1 and CDR2: SEHNR, FQNEAQ (reference sequence). V was pared by 5 bases and J by 0 bases, with 14 bases between. The CDR3 DNA sequence: TGTGCCAGCAGCACTTCACCCGTGGGCTCTGGAAACACCATATATTTT. Protein: CASSTSPVGSGNTIYF.

This chain links TRBV4-3 with TRBJ2-3; D is perhaps TRBD2 (5 bases). The length of the CDR3 is 15 residues. Trimming pared 4 bases from V and 2 bases from J, leaving 13 bases between. CDR1 LGHNA and CDR2 YSLEER come from the germline V gene. The CDR3 loop reads CASSLGRGLTDTQYF. The DNA for the CDR3 is TGCGCCAGCAGCCTAGGAAGAGGGCTCACAGATACGCAGTATTTT.

Only one count was recorded for this clone. The V gene is TRBV10-3, the J gene TRBJ2-3; D is perhaps TRBD1 or TRBD2 (5 bases each). CDR3 length: 16 residues. Trimming took 10 bases from V and 5 from J, leaving 25 bases between them. CDR1 and CDR2 (germline): ENHRY, SYGVKD. Here the CDR3 reads CATRSIPGLGGDTQYF. CDR3 nucleotides: TGTGCCACTCGGTCGATACCAGGGCTTGGAGGAGATACGCAGTATTTT.

The chain recombines TRBV28 with TRBJ2-7; D call uncertain. The V and J ends lost 3 bases and 0 bases respectively, with 6 bases between them. In germline, CDR1 is MDHEN, CDR2 SYDVKM. The CDR3 sequence is 13 residues long. CDR3 amino acids: CASSFQDSYEQYF. In DNA form, the CDR3 reads TGTGCCAGCAGTTTCCAGGACTCCTACGAGCAGTACTTC. The whole variable domain, remainder taken from reference TRBV28 and TRBJ2-7, is DVKVTQSSRYLVKRTGEKVFLECVQDMDHENMFWYRQDPGLGLRLIYFSYDVKMKEKGDIPEGYSVSREKKERFSLILESASTNQTSMYLCASSFQDSYEQYFGPGTRLTVT.

This clone was found a few times. The rearrangement links TRBV7-8 to TRBJ1-4; D uncertain. Between the trimmed V and J ends, which lost 1 base and 4 bases, there was a span of 7 bases. Germline CDR1 reads SGHVS; CDR2 reads FQNEAQ. The CDR3 sequence is 14 residues long. CDR3 residues: CASSLEPINEKLFF. The CDR3 DNA is TGTGCCAGCAGCTTAGAGCCGATTAATGAAAAACTGTTTTTT.

CDR3 in DNA: TGTGCCAGCTCGGACGGAGATGGAAACACCATATATTTT. It encodes CASSDGDGNTIYF. The rearrangement uses TRBV19 and TRBJ1-3; D call uncertain. In germline, CDR1 is LNHDA, CDR2 SQIVND (reference sequence). V was shortened by 9 bases and J by 3 bases, with 12 bases between the two germline ends. The CDR3 consists of 13 residues. Variable domain in full (rest from reference TRBV19 and TRBJ1-3): DGGITQSPKYLFRKEGQNVTLSCEQNLNHDAMYWYRQDPGQGLRLIYYSQIVNDFQKGDIAEGYSVSREKKESFPLTVTSAQKNPTAFYLCASSDGDGNTIYFGEGSWLTVV.

The chain carries TRBV27 and TRBJ2-1; 12 bases are shared with TRBD2. The V and J ends lost 5 bases and 16 bases, in that order; junction bases with no gene match: 9. The CDR3 has 13 amino acids. Germline V gene sequence: CDR1 MNHEY, CDR2 SMNVEV (reference sequence). CDR3 sequence reads: CASSVLAGGLIFF. CDR3 in DNA: TGTGCCAGCAGTGTACTAGCGGGGGGTCTCATCTTCTTC.

The chain employs TRBV9 and TRBJ1-1; 9 positions agree with TRBD1. The germline V gene has CDR1 SGDLS and CDR2 YYNGEE. The V and J ends lost 4 bases and 5 bases, in that order; junction bases with no gene match: 12. This CDR3 is built from 16 residues. CDR3 protein: CASSPFPGQGGTEAFF. DNA for the CDR3: TGTGCCAGCAGCCCTTTCCCGGGACAGGGAGGGACTGAAGCTTTCTTT.

The rearrangement uses TRBV30 and TRBJ2-5; D is perhaps TRBD1 (5 bases). This CDR3 is 12 amino acids long. The germline V gene encodes CDR1 GTSNPN and CDR2 SVGIG (reference sequence). Between the trimmed V and J ends, which lost 5 bases and 5 bases, there was a span of 12 bases. The CDR3: CAWVRAGETQYF. The CDR3 DNA is TGTGCCTGGGTTAGGGCAGGGGAGACCCAGTACTTC.

This chain joins TRBV5-6 and TRBJ2-7, with D perhaps assigned TRBD1 or TRBD2 (5 bases each). The CDR3 has 15 residues. Deletions cut 1 base from V and 4 bases from J, with 15 bases between. Germline values: CDR1 SGHDT, CDR2 YYEEEE. DNA for the CDR3: TGTGCCAGCAGCTTGAGGCGTGGGGGTTGGTACGAGCAGTACTTC. Translating it yields CASSLRRGGWYEQYF.

The chain employs TRBV15 and TRBJ2-7, with D uncertain. The ends were cut back, 0 bases at V and 2 bases at J, with 8 bases in the middle. Germline V lookup: CDR1 LNHNV, CDR2 YYDKDF (reference sequence). The CDR3 length is 14 residues. DNA of the CDR3: TGTGCCACCAGCAGAGATGGCGGCGCCTACGAGCAGTACTTC. Its translation is CATSRDGGAYEQYF.

V and J are TRBV9 and TRBJ1-2; D perhaps matches TRBD1 (5 bases). Trimming left V 4 bases short and J 5 bases short, with 15 bases between. CDR1 is SGDLS and CDR2 is YYNGEE in the germline V gene. The CDR3 spans 14 residues. The CDR3 DNA reads TGTGCCAGCAGCCTTTACCGGGACGATTATGGCTACACCTTC. Its protein is CASSLYRDDYGYTF. Together with reference TRBV9 and TRBJ1-2, the CDR3 gives the full variable domain: DSGVTQTPKHLITATGQRVTLRCSPRSGDLSVYWYQQSLDQGLQFLIQYYNGEERAKGNILERFSAQQFPDLHSELNLSSLELGDSALYFCASSLYRDDYGYTFGSGTRLTVV.